Listed below are T cell receptor beta chains from one sample, sequenced in a study of blood T cell repertoires in COVID-19. Sequencing was performed with immunoSEQ multiplex PCR; in TCRdb, only in-frame clones are kept and a portion is missing. The data contain some 280,000 clones, 86% of them seen just once; the ten biggest clones take up less than 3%. The sequenced sample was peripheral blood. All receptors derive from a woman under 40 with active or convalescent COVID-19. Both conserved end residues are part of each CDR3. The D gene is left open where the match is weak. The size field is filled for only some rows; it gives once, few, many or a size class.

CDR3 DNA	CDR3 protein	V gene	J gene	D gene	clone size
TGTGCCAGCAGTCACCCGGGGAACAGGGGCGGGGAGCTGTTTTTT	CASSHPGNRGGELFF	TRBV6-2/TRBV6-3	TRBJ2-2	TRBD1	-
TGTGCCAGCAGCGTCAACAGGGAAGGGGGCAACTATGGCTACACCTTC	CASSVNREGGNYGYTF	TRBV9	TRBJ1-2	TRBD1	-
TGCAGTGTTCCTCTCGGGGGGGAAGCTTTCTTT	CSVPLGGEAFF	TRBV20-1	TRBJ1-1	-	-
TGTGCCAGCAGCCAATTTCTACTAGCGGGGGGAGCCAAAAACATTCAGTACTTC	CASSQFLLAGGAKNIQYF	TRBV3-1/TRBV3-2	TRBJ2-4	TRBD2	once
TGTGCCAGCAGTTACACGTTCGGGGAACCCGAAAAACTGTTTTTT	CASSYTFGEPEKLFF	TRBV6-2/TRBV6-3	TRBJ1-4	-	-
TGTGCCAGTAGAGGGGACATCATAAACACTGAAGCTTTCTTT	CASRGDIINTEAFF	TRBV19	TRBJ1-1	-	-
TGTGCCTGGAGTGTAGGCAGGGTGAGCTCTGGAAACACCATATATTTT	CAWSVGRVSSGNTIYF	TRBV30	TRBJ1-3	-	-
TGTGCCAGCAGCTCGGGACAGGGAGTTTCTAGCACAGATACGCAGTATTTT	CASSSGQGVSSTDTQYF	TRBV7-9	TRBJ2-3	TRBD1	-
TGCGCCAGCAGCTCCCCCGGACAGTACAATGAGCAGTTCTTC	CASSSPGQYNEQFF	TRBV5-1	TRBJ2-1	-	-
TGTGCCAGTACTCGGGCTAGCGGGGGAGATACGCAGTATTTT	CASTRASGGDTQYF	TRBV19	TRBJ2-3	TRBD2	-
TGTGCCAGCAGCTCGGTGCGGGACACTGAAGCTTTCTTT	CASSSVRDTEAFF	TRBV13	TRBJ1-1	-	-
TGTGCCAGCTCACCAAGGGGTCGACGACTGGCTGGAAACACCATATATTTT	CASSPRGRRLAGNTIYF	TRBV18	TRBJ1-3	-	few
TGTGCCAGCAGCAAAGGTGGGAGGACGGCGGAGAGGGATGGCTACACCTTC	CASSKGGRTAERDGYTF	TRBV21-1	TRBJ1-2	-	-
TGTGCCACCAGCAGAGCACAGCAGACCTGGGATGGCTACACCTTC	CATSRAQQTWDGYTF	TRBV15	TRBJ1-2	-	-
TGTGCCAGTAGTATCGGGTCAGGGGGAAATCAGCCCCAGCATTTT	CASSIGSGGNQPQHF	TRBV19	TRBJ1-5	TRBD1	few
TGTGCCAGCAGTTACCTAAATAATGAAAAACTGTTTTTT	CASSYLNNEKLFF	TRBV6-5	TRBJ1-4	-	-
TGTGCCAGCACCGCCTCGGTGGGTTGGGGCGGCTACACCTTC	CASTASVGWGGYTF	TRBV27	TRBJ1-2	-	-
TGTGCCAGCTCACTACGACAGCCTGAAACTTCTAACTATGGCTACACCTTC	CASSLRQPETSNYGYTF	TRBV18	TRBJ1-2	-	few
TGCGCCAGCAGCTTGGAGGTAGCGGGAGCCTACAATGAGCAGTTCTTC	CASSLEVAGAYNEQFF	TRBV5-1	TRBJ2-1	TRBD2	-
TGTGCCAGCAGTTTATCCGGGGGGGTCCTCTGGGGCTACACCTTC	CASSLSGGVLWGYTF	TRBV27	TRBJ1-2	-	-
TGTGCCAGTAGTATAGTGGGGACTAGCGTGTCTAATACGCAGTATTTT	CASSIVGTSVSNTQYF	TRBV19	TRBJ2-3	TRBD2	-
TGTGCCAGCAGCTTAGGCATGGGACTAGCGGGGCTTGGTCCAGATACGCAGTATTTT	CASSLGMGLAGLGPDTQYF	TRBV7-2	TRBJ2-3	TRBD2	-
TGTGCCAGCAGCCAAGATACAGGGGTCTCTGGCTACACCTTC	CASSQDTGVSGYTF	TRBV28	TRBJ1-2	TRBD1	-
TGCGCCAGCAGCTTGCTGAGCCGAGATCAGCCCCAGCATTTT	CASSLLSRDQPQHF	TRBV5-1	TRBJ1-5	-	-
TGTGCCAGCAGCTTACAGGGCCCCTCCTCTCGGGAGCAGTACTTC	CASSLQGPSSREQYF	TRBV5-6	TRBJ2-7	-	-
TGTGCCAGCAGCTTCCACCAACTAGCGGGGGAAATAGATACGCAGTATTTT	CASSFHQLAGEIDTQYF	TRBV7-8	TRBJ2-3	TRBD2	once
TGTGCCATCAGTGAATCCGAGACTAGCGGGGGGGCTACGGTGTTTTTT	CAISESETSGGATVFF	TRBV10-3	TRBJ2-2	TRBD2	-